This T cell receptor beta chain was observed in a study of cytomegalovirus exposure and HLA in healthy donors. Study-wide context: As released early, the data held 70 million to 100 million unique TCRs from HLA-typed donors.

60 Vbeta and 13 Jbeta primers were used in PCR. Libraries were prepared by immunoSEQ multiplex PCR; TCRdb keeps only in-frame clonotypes and omits some of them. This table has fewer than 250,000 clones, 75% to 80% appearing once. Findings and caveats of the study: Likely technical artifact: a cluster of highly shared sequence variants. A later analysis appeared to link common viral pathogens to several of the most significant clusters.

On this clone itself: Its antigen is not identified.

The sequencing sample was made of PBMCs. The source of this sequence is a man between 18 and 35 years old in good health and CMV-seronegative.

The CDR3 loop is CASSLQTGGTDTQYF. The CDR3 nucleotides are TGTGCCAGCAGCTTACAAACGGGGGGCACAGATACGCAGTATTTT. The chain carries TRBV7-2 and TRBJ2-3; possible D gene TRBD2, 6 bases. In germline, CDR1 is SGHTA, CDR2 FQGNSA. This CDR3 contains 15 residues. V was clipped by 2 bases and J by 1 base, with 10 bases between them.